What follows are 13 T cell receptor beta chains derived from one specimen sequenced in a study of shared clonotypes between healthy human individuals. TCRdb's copy holds only in-frame clones and misses some; the assay was immunoSEQ multiplex PCR. The sample holds around 2,000,000 clones; roughly 94% are singletons and the top ten take around 1%. CD45RO negativity and positive selection for CCR7 defined naive CD8 cells, a population that excluded terminally differentiated effector memory CD45RA+ cells. The sequenced material came from naive CD8+ T cells sorted from blood. These receptors were taken from a young man in good health.

This chain links TRBV9 with TRBJ2-4, with TRBD2 matching 9 bases. Trimming removed 1 base from V and 6 bases from J; junction bases left unmatched: 5. The germline gives CDR1 SGDLS, CDR2 YYNGEE. The CDR3 extends over 15 amino acids. CDR3 nucleotides: TGTGCCAGCAGCGTAAAGGGACTAGCAGGAAACATTCAGTACTTC. Protein sequence: CASSVKGLAGNIQYF.

This clone is a singleton in its sample. V usage is TRBV5-4 and J usage is TRBJ1-2; D is unresolved. CDR1 is SGHNT, CDR2 YYREEE, per germline (reference sequence). Trimming stripped 0 bases from V and 4 bases from J, with 7 bases between. The CDR3 runs to 13 residues. In nucleotides, the CDR3 is TGTGCCAGCAGCTTGGGAATCTTCTATGGCTACACCTTC. It is translated as CASSLGIFYGYTF.

V is TRBV6-6 and J is TRBJ2-5; 9 bases map to TRBD2. V shed 8 bases and J 2 bases; nucleotides not matched to a gene: 0. This CDR3 comprises 12 residues. Germline V gene data show CDR1 as MNHNY and CDR2 as SVGAGI (reference sequence). The CDR3 DNA follows: TGTGCCAGCCTAGCGGGACAAGAGACCCAGTACTTC. Protein product: CASLAGQETQYF.

The gene calls are TRBV18 and TRBJ2-2; D perhaps matches TRBD2 (6 bases). V was cut by 10 bases and J by 0 bases, with 9 bases left in between. Germline-derived CDR1 and CDR2 are KGHSH and LQKENI. This CDR3 has 13 residues. The chain's CDR3 is CATEGSNTGELFF. DNA of the CDR3: TGTGCCACGGAGGGATCGAACACCGGGGAGCTGTTTTTT.

This clone is a singleton in its sample. J is TRBJ2-3 and V is TRBV30, with 10 bases aligning to TRBD1. The CDR3 length is 14 residues. Losses at the gene ends were 3 bases for V and 1 base for J; bases not matched to a gene: 1. Germline CDR1 and CDR2: GTSNPN and SVGIG (reference sequence). The CDR3 sequence is CAWSGTGGTDTQYF. In DNA form, the CDR3 reads TGTGCCTGGAGCGGGACAGGGGGCACAGATACGCAGTATTTT.

This clone was counted a single time. CDR3: CASSDRDRKNQPQHF. The CDR3 DNA reads TGTGCCAGCAGCGACCGGGACAGGAAAAATCAGCCCCAGCATTTT. The V and J genes are TRBV5-4 and TRBJ1-5, with 8 positions matching TRBD1. V was pared by 4 bases and J by 4 bases, with 7 bases of the junction left unmatched. From germline, CDR1 is SGHNT and CDR2 YYREEE (reference sequence). The CDR3 contains 15 residues.

Comment on this clone: In the same sample, other DNA sequences code for this CDR3. The rearrangement joins TRBV27 to TRBJ2-7; the match to TRBD1 covers 9 bases. Trimming took 3 bases from V and 4 from J; bases not matched to a gene: 4. This CDR3 is built from 14 residues. The germline V gene has CDR1 MNHEY and CDR2 SMNVEV (reference sequence). CDR3 coding DNA: TGTGCCAGCAGTTTTGGGACAGGGACGTACGAGCAGTACTTC. It translates to CASSFGTGTYEQYF.

The chain uses TRBV27 and TRBJ2-7, with 10 bases fitting TRBD1. The V gene end was trimmed by 6 bases and the J gene end by 5 bases; junction bases not matched to a gene: 7. The germline V gene encodes CDR1 MNHEY and CDR2 SMNVEV (reference sequence). The CDR3 is made up of 14 amino acids. The CDR3 DNA reads as TGTGCCAGCAGCTGGGACAGGGGATCGAACGAGCAGTACTTC. Amino acids: CASSWDRGSNEQYF.

This rearrangement joins TRBV6-1 to TRBJ1-2, with 9 bases aligning to TRBD1. The germline CDR1 and CDR2 sequences are MNHNS and SASEGT. CDR3 length equals 15 residues. The V and J ends lost 2 bases and 5 bases, in that order; junction bases with no gene match: 6. The CDR3 region is CASSEPGQGFYGYTF. Written as DNA, the CDR3 is TGTGCCAGCAGTGAACCGGGACAGGGTTTTTATGGCTACACCTTC.

This rearrangement joins TRBV9 to TRBJ2-7; 8 bases align to TRBD1. Trimming removed 3 bases from V and 2 bases from J; junction bases left unmatched: 7. CDR1 and CDR2 (germline): SGDLS, YYNGEE. This CDR3 spans 15 amino acids. The CDR3 spells CASSAGTGQPYEQYF. The CDR3 bases are TGTGCCAGCAGCGCGGGGACAGGCCAGCCCTACGAGCAGTACTTC.

The rearrangement uses TRBV5-1 and TRBJ1-5, with D maybe TRBD1 (5 bases). V lost 4 bases, J lost 1 base, and 12 bases lay in between. CDR1 and CDR2 from the germline V gene are SGHRS and YFSETQ. The CDR3 length is 15 residues. The CDR3 nucleotides are TGCGCCAGCAGCCTGGGGGGATCGAGCAATCAGCCCCAGCATTTT. It yields the protein CASSLGGSSNQPQHF.

This clone was observed a single time. The CDR3 DNA reads TGTGCCAGCAGCTTATACCCTCACGAGCAGTACTTC. Translation: CASSLYPHEQYF. This chain joins TRBV7-8 and TRBJ2-7, with D unresolved. Trimming took 2 bases from V and 5 from J, leaving 7 bases between them. Germline V gives CDR1 SGHVS, CDR2 FQNEAQ. This CDR3 has 12 amino acids.

This clone appeared a single time. This chain joins TRBV11-2 and TRBJ2-1; 10 bases align to TRBD2. The CDR3 covers 14 residues. V lost 6 bases to trimming and J lost 8 bases; unmatched junction nucleotides: 7. Germline CDR1 is SGHAT and CDR2 is FQNNGV. The chain's CDR3 is CASSYEREGHEQFF. In nucleotides, the CDR3 is TGTGCCAGCAGTTATGAGCGGGAGGGCCATGAGCAGTTCTTC.